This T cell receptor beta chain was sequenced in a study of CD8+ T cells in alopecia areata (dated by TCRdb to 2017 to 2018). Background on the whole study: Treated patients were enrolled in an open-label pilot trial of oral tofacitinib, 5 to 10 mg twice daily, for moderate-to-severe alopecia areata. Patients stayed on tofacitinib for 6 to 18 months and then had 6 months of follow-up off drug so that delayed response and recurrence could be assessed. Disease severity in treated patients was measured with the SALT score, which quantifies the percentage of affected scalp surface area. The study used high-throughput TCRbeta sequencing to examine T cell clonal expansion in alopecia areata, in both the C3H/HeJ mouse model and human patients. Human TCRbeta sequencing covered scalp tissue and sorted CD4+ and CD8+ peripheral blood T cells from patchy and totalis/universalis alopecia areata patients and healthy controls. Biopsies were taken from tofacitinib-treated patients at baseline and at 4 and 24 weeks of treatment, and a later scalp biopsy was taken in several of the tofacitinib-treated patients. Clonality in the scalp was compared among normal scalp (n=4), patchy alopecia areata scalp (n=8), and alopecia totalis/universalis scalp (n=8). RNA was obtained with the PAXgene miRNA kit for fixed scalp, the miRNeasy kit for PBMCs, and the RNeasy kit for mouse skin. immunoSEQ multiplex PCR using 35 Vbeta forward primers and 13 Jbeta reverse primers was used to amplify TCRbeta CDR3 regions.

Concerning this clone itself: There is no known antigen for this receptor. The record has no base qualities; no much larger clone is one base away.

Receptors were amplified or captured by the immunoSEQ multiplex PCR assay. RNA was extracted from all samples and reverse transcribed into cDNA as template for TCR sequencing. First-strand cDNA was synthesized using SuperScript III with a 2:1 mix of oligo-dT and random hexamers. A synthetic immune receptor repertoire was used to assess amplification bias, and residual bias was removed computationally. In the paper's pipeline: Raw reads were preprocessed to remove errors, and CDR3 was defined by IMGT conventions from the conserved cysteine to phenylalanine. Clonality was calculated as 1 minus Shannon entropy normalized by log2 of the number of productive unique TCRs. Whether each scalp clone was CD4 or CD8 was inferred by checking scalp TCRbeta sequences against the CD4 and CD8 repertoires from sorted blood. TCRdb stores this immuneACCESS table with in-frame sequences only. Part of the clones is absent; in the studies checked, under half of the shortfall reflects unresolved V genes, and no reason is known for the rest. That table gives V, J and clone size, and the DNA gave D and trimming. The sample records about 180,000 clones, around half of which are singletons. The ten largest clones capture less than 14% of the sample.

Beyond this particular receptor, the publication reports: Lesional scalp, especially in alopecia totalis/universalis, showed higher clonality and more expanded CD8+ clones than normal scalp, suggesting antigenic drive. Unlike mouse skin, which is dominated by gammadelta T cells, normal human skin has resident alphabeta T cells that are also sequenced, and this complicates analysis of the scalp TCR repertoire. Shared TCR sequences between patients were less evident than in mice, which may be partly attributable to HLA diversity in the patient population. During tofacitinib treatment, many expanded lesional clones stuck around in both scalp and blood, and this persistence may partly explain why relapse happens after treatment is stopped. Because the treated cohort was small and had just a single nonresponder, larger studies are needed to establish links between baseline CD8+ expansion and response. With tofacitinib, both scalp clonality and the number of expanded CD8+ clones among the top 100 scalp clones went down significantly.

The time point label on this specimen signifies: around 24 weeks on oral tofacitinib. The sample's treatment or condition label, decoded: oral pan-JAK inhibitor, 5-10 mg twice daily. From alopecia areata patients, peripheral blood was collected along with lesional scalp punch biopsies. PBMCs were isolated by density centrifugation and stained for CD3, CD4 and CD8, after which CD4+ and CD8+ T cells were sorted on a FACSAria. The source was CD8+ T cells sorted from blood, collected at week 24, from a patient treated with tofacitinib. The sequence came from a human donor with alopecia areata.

The CDR3 corresponds to CAMPLTGRHF. The DNA sequence reads TGTGCCATGCCCTTGACAGGGCGGCATTTT. The chain is encoded by TRBV6-9 joined to TRBJ1-5; 7 nucleotides in the junction match TRBD1. As encoded in the germline V gene, CDR1 is MNHGY while CDR2 is SVAAGI. V is trimmed back by 10 bases and J by 15 bases, and the junction contains 9 bases that no gene match accounts for. Spanning cysteine to phenylalanine, the CDR3 consists of 10 amino acids. Just CDR3 DNA is preserved here, 30 bases in frame from base 1.